This entry features one TCR beta chain sequence. The sample is drawn from a study of shared clonotypes between healthy human individuals. Profiled with immunoSEQ multiplex PCR; TCRdb holds only in-frame clones, not every one. Here the sample spans under 650,000 clones, 90% to 97% being singletons. There are 14 residues in the CDR3. Germline lookup yields CDR1 MNHNY and CDR2 SVGAGI (reference sequence). Deletions cut 6 bases from V and 5 bases from J, with 16 bases between. The J gene is TRBJ2-5, the V gene TRBV6-6, with a weak D call TRBD2 (6 bases). Sequences were obtained from naive CD4+ T cells sorted from blood. Subset of the sample: CD45RA+ positively selected. This receptor was obtained from a woman in her thirties in good health. This CDR3 is CASSPRGVRETQYF. The CDR3 DNA reads as TGTGCCAGCAGCCCACGCGGGGTCCGGGAGACCCAGTACTTC.